This T cell receptor beta chain is drawn from a study of T cell repertoires in cytomegalovirus infection. As for the study in general: Selected CMV epitopes included recently identified HLA-C-restricted ones as well as well-studied HLA-B-restricted ones. Carrying CMV and the relevant HLA type showed in public TCR beta signatures. Study results and limitations: The response measured ex vivo was dominated by TCR beta clonotypes (HLA-C-restricted and CMV-specific).

About this clonotype: Its antigen is not known.

The CDR3 spans 15 residues. Germline V gene lookup returns CDR1 MDHEN and CDR2 SYDVKM. V dropped 6 bases and J dropped 7 bases, with 18 bases sitting between them. MiXCR, applied by TCRdb to the reads, yields one record per CDR3 protein. The sample has roughly 160,000 distinct CDR3 sequences, roughly 21% seen once; the top ten hold roughly 25%. This sequence was found in a human donor in good health (CMV status not recorded). Some clones in this sample may be carry-over from other donors' samples. Here the sequenced sample was CD8+ T cells from cultured PBMCs, taken from culture after CMV antigen stimulation. The rearrangement joins TRBV28 to TRBJ1-4, with TRBD1 as a possible D gene (5 bases). CDR3 DNA: TGTGCCAGCAGCCTGGGACGCCTTAGGGGTGAAAAACTGTTTTTT. It is translated as CASSLGRLRGEKLFF.